This paragraph covers one T cell receptor beta chain sequence. Its matching antigen is unknown. The data stem from a study of cytomegalovirus exposure and HLA in healthy donors. General study findings and limits: Most CMV-associated TCR beta chains appeared HLA-restricted in a later analysis. TCR beta V- and J-gene trimming was later associated with a missense DCLRE1C variant.

In the PCR, 60 Vbeta and 13 Jbeta primers were used. Sequencing was performed with immunoSEQ multiplex PCR; in TCRdb, only in-frame clones are kept and a portion is missing. The sample includes about 130,000 clones, 55% to 75% seen only once; the top ten take 2.9%. CDR1 is SEHNR and CDR2 is FQNEAQ in the germline V gene (reference sequence). The CDR3 runs to 14 residues. Trimming shortened V by 5 bases and J by 8 bases, and 15 bases separated the two germline ends. Sequences were obtained from PBMCs. The J gene is TRBJ2-2, the V gene TRBV7-9; possible D gene TRBD2, 6 bases. The sequence was obtained from a human donor in good health. For the CDR3, the DNA is TGTGCCAGCAGCCCGGCCTGGAGCGGGGGGGAGCTGTTTTTT. Translating it yields CASSPAWSGGELFF.